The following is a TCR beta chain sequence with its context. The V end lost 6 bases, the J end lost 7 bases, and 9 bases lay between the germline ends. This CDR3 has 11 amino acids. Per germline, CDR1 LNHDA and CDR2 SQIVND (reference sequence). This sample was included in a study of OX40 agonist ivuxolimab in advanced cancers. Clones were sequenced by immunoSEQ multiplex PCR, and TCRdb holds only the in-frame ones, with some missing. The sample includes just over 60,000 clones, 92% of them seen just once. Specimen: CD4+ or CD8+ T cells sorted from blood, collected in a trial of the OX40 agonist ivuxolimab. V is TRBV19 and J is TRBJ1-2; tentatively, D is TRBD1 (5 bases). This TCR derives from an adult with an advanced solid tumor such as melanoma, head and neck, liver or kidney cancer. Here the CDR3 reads CASSPGVGYTF. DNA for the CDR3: TGTGCCAGTAGCCCGGGGGTTGGCTACACCTTC.